The rows below give T cell receptor beta chains drawn from one sample of a study of blood T cell repertoires in COVID-19. Measured with immunoSEQ multiplex PCR; TCRdb has only the in-frame clones, and not every one. The repertoire includes about 50,000 clones, 65% to 90% of them detected once, and around 2.8% sits in the top ten. The sequencing input was peripheral blood. These receptor sequences come from a woman in her fifties or sixties with acute or convalescent COVID-19. The CDR3 runs from the conserved cysteine through the conserved F or W. A D gene is named only where the DNA matches it firmly. The size of a clone is reported for some rows only, either as once, few or many, or as a class for expanded clones.

D gene	clone size	V gene	J gene	CDR3 length	CDR3 DNA	CDR3 protein
TRBD2	NA	TRBV5-4	TRBJ2-2	18	TGTGCCAGCAGCTTAAATAGCGGGAGGCGAGTGAACACCGGGGAGCTGTTTTTT	CASSLNSGRRVNTGELFF
TRBD1	NA	TRBV24-1	TRBJ2-1	17	TGTGCCACCAGTGATTCCTCGACAGGGCTTGTGCGAAATGAGCAGTTCTTC	CATSDSSTGLVRNEQFF
TRBD1	NA	TRBV11-1	TRBJ1-1	15	TGTGCCAGCAGCCTATCACCAGGGGGGAACACTGAAGCTTTCTTT	CASSLSPGGNTEAFF
TRBD1	NA	TRBV12-3/TRBV12-4	TRBJ1-2	13	TGTGCCAGCAGTCGACAGGGGGCTCCTGGCTACACCTTC	CASSRQGAPGYTF
TRBD1	once	TRBV12-3/TRBV12-4	TRBJ1-2	13	TGTGCCAGCAGTTCTCTCACAGGGGGTGGCTACACCTTC	CASSSLTGGGYTF
TRBD1	NA	TRBV5-5	TRBJ2-5	16	TGTGCCAGCAGCTCAAATTACAGGGGGCGATTAAAGACCCAGTACTTC	CASSSNYRGRLKTQYF
NA	NA	TRBV6-5	TRBJ2-1	15	TGTGCCAGCAGGTTAGCGGATGGAGGTTACAATGAGCAGTTCTTC	CASRLADGGYNEQFF
NA	NA	TRBV30	TRBJ2-5	14	TGTGCCTGGATGGCAGGGGTTATACGGGAGACCCAGTACTTC	CAWMAGVIRETQYF
NA	NA	TRBV7-9	TRBJ1-1	14	TGTGCCAGCAACACCCAAGGGGCGGACACTGAAGCTTTCTTT	CASNTQGADTEAFF
NA	NA	TRBV5-6	TRBJ1-3	16	TGTGCCAGCAGCTTGGGGGGAGGATTCTCTGGAAACACCATATATTTT	CASSLGGGFSGNTIYF
TRBD2	NA	TRBV18	TRBJ2-1	21	TGTGCCAGCTCACCAGGGGCAGACGAAGACAGGACTAGCGGGGAGTACAATGAGCAGTTCTTC	CASSPGADEDRTSGEYNEQFF
NA	NA	TRBV9	TRBJ1-1	14	TGTGCCAGCAGCGTAAGACAATCGAACACTGAAGCTTTCTTT	CASSVRQSNTEAFF
NA	NA	TRBV28	TRBJ1-1	12	TGTGCCAGCAGTTTTCTAGGGGGTGAAGCTTTCTTT	CASSFLGGEAFF
NA	NA	TRBV12-3/TRBV12-4	TRBJ1-4	13	TGTGCCAGCAAGCCTTCAACTAATGAAAAACTGTTTTTT	CASKPSTNEKLFF
TRBD1	NA	TRBV28	TRBJ1-5	15	TGTGCCAGCAGGCTGGAAGACAGGGACAATCAGCCCCAGCATTTT	CASRLEDRDNQPQHF
NA	NA	TRBV29-1	TRBJ1-2	11	TGCAGCTCCTTCGGGGAGCATGGCTACACCTTC	CSSFGEHGYTF